These 11 T cell receptor beta chains were sequenced from one sample in a study of T-cell memory formation after mild COVID-19. TCRdb recomputed calls from the 5' RACE reads with MiXCR, one row per CDR3 protein. The table includes around 150,000 distinct CDR3 sequences, roughly 31% detected once. Sequenced material: PBMCs or a T cell subset sorted from them (not recorded which). Receptors originate from an adult woman who had mild COVID-19 (a few samples of this study predate the infection). Cell type and time point are not known.

V and J are TRBV6-5 and TRBJ2-5; tentative D call: TRBD2 (5 bases). The length of the CDR3 is 13 residues. Germline CDR1 and CDR2: MNHEY and SVGAGI. V lost 5 bases and J lost 7, with 14 bases in between. CDR3 coding DNA: TGTGCCAGCAGTACGAGGGTACGCGGGACCCAGTACTTC. Protein product: CASSTRVRGTQYF.

The chain combines TRBV20-1 with TRBJ2-1; tentatively, D is TRBD2 (6 bases). V was clipped by 5 bases and J by 7 bases, with 15 bases between them. Germline loops: CDR1 DFQATT, CDR2 SNEGSKA (reference sequence). This CDR3 contains 13 residues. CDR3 in amino acids: CSAGRRLGNEQFF. The CDR3 nucleotides read TGCAGTGCTGGCCGTAGACTAGGGAATGAGCAGTTCTTC.

This clonotype was counted only a few times. The chain has TRBV4-1 and TRBJ2-3; 9 bases agree with TRBD2. CDR1 is MGHRA and CDR2 is YSYEKL in the germline V gene. The CDR3 consists of 15 residues. V lost 1 base and J lost 6; bases outside the gene matches: 5. The CDR3 sequence: CASSQGERGADTQYF. In DNA, the CDR3 is TGCGCCAGCAGCCAAGGGGAGCGGGGGGCGGATACGCAGTATTTT.

The chain links TRBV7-9 to TRBJ1-2; TRBD1 might be the D (5 bases). The CDR3 extends over 12 amino acids. Trimming took off 6 bases at V and 4 bases at J, with 9 bases between the two ends. The V gene's germline CDR1 is SEHNR and CDR2 FQNEAQ (reference sequence). The CDR3 DNA sequence: TGTGCCAGCAGACAGGAGGGCTATGGCTACACCTTC. Translating it yields CASRQEGYGYTF.

The table lists this clonotype with a few counts. The chain recombines TRBV20-1 with TRBJ1-3; D is perhaps TRBD1 (6 bases). V was clipped by 6 bases and J by 4 bases, with 13 bases between them. The CDR3 spans 13 residues. CDR1 and CDR2 from the germline V gene are DFQATT and SNEGSKA (reference sequence). The CDR3, as DNA: TGCAGTGCGTACAGGGCGGCGGGAAACACCATATATTTT. Translation: CSAYRAAGNTIYF.

The rearrangement links TRBV20-1 to TRBJ2-2; 8 bases match TRBD2. CDR1 DFQATT and CDR2 SNEGSKA come from the germline V gene (reference sequence). V gave up 1 base and J gave up 7 bases; unmatched junction bases: 8. The CDR3 loop spans 15 amino acids. The CDR3, as DNA: TGCAGTGCTAGAGCTAGCGGGCCGTTGGGCGGGGAGCTGTTTTTT. This encodes CSARASGPLGGELFF.

This sequence joins TRBV20-1 and TRBJ2-7; a possible D gene is TRBD2 (5 bases). Germline-derived CDR1 and CDR2 are DFQATT and SNEGSKA (reference sequence). The CDR3 spans 15 residues. Trimming cost V 6 bases and J 0 bases, with 18 bases left between them. Here the CDR3 reads CSASGIGGISYEQYF. The CDR3 bases are TGCAGTGCCAGTGGGATAGGAGGCATCTCCTACGAGCAGTACTTC.

Only a few counts were recorded for this clonotype. V is TRBV12-3 or TRBV12-4 and J is TRBJ1-3; 9 positions match TRBD1. The V gene end was trimmed by 5 bases and the J gene end by 3 bases; junction bases not matched to a gene: 5. This CDR3 has 15 residues. The CDR3: CASSTGGLGGNTIYF. The CDR3 bases are TGTGCCAGCAGTACAGGGGGCTTGGGTGGAAACACCATATATTTT.

The genes are TRBV20-1 and TRBJ2-3, with 12 bases lining up with TRBD1. Germline trimming cut 7 bases from V and 2 bases from J; bases unmatched to any gene: 7. There are 15 residues in the CDR3. In germline, CDR1 is DFQATT, CDR2 SNEGSKA (reference sequence). CDR3 sequence (DNA): TGCAGTGTGGGACAGGGGGCCTTCTTCACAGATACGCAGTATTTT. It yields the protein CSVGQGAFFTDTQYF.

This clonotype has a handful of counts. The chain uses TRBV7-9 and TRBJ1-6; 8 nucleotides match TRBD1. In germline, CDR1 is SEHNR, CDR2 FQNEAQ (reference sequence). V gave up 5 bases and J gave up 4 bases; unmatched junction bases: 7. This CDR3 contains 16 residues. The CDR3 nucleotides read TGTGCCAGCAGCAGAAAGGGACAGGCTTATAATTCACCCCTCCACTTT. Protein product: CASSRKGQAYNSPLHF.

The chain has TRBV7-6 and TRBJ2-3, with 7 bases aligning to TRBD2. The CDR3 has 17 residues. The trim removed 4 bases at V and 2 bases at J, leaving 12 bases unmatched. Germline values: CDR1 SGHVS, CDR2 FNYEAQ. CDR3 sequence (DNA): TGTGCCAGCAGCTCCAGACGAGCGGGGCAGAACACAGATACGCAGTATTTT. Translated: CASSSRRAGQNTDTQYF.